A single sample gave rise to the 21 T cell receptor beta chains below, sequenced in a study of cytomegalovirus exposure and HLA in healthy donors. The primer mix had 60 Vbeta and 13 Jbeta primers. Only in-frame clones appear in the TCRdb table, and some are missing; sequencing was by immunoSEQ multiplex PCR. The sample has 150,000 to 200,000 clones; 80% are singletons. Sample: PBMCs. The receptors were sampled from a woman aged 40-49 years in good health and CMV-seronegative.

The gene calls are TRBV19 and TRBJ2-6, with D possibly being TRBD1 (5 bases). CDR1 and CDR2 (germline): LNHDA, SQIVND (reference sequence). The CDR3 is 12 amino acids. CDR3 sequence reads: CVAGSGANVLTF. Written as DNA, the CDR3 is TGTGTCGCAGGGTCTGGGGCCAACGTCCTGACTTTC.

The V and J genes are TRBV27 and TRBJ1-1; 9 bases agree with TRBD1. V lost 6 bases and J lost 3; bases outside the gene matches: 8. Germline V gene data show CDR1 as MNHEY and CDR2 as SMNVEV (reference sequence). CDR3 size: 15 residues. CDR3 in amino acids: CASRSGQGPHTEAFF. The CDR3 DNA follows: TGTGCCAGCAGATCAGGACAGGGGCCCCACACTGAAGCTTTCTTT.

The V gene is TRBV4-3, the J gene TRBJ1-2, with 11 bases that match TRBD1. Germline loops: CDR1 LGHNA, CDR2 YSLEER. Germline trimming cut 7 bases from V and 4 bases from J; bases unmatched to any gene: 8. This CDR3 region has 15 residues. CDR3 loop: CASTPGDRGGYGYTF. CDR3 nucleotide sequence: TGCGCCAGCACTCCCGGGGACAGGGGGGGCTATGGCTACACCTTC.

This chain connects TRBV7-9 to TRBJ2-1, with 8 nucleotides matching TRBD2. Germline V CDR1 and CDR2: SEHNR, FQNEAQ (reference sequence). V shed 1 base, J shed 1 base, and the junction held 3 bases outside the gene matches. This CDR3 comprises 16 residues. The DNA of the CDR3 is TGTGCCAGCAGCTTAGTGAGCGGGAGTTCCTACAATGAGCAGTTCTTC. As protein: CASSLVSGSSYNEQFF.

The CDR3 region is CASSPPTGGETQYF. CDR3 DNA: TGTGCCAGCTCACCACCGACCGGGGGAGAGACCCAGTACTTC. The chain employs TRBV18 and TRBJ2-5; possible D gene TRBD2, 6 bases. The germline V gene encodes CDR1 KGHSH and CDR2 LQKENI. The CDR3 spans 14 residues. V was pared by 0 bases and J by 4 bases, with 9 bases between.

In nucleotides, the CDR3 is TGTGCCTGGAGCTATGGGCTGAACACTGAAGCTTTCTTT. Its translation is CAWSYGLNTEAFF. This chain connects TRBV30 to TRBJ1-1, with D unclear. The V gene's germline CDR1 is GTSNPN and CDR2 SVGIG (reference sequence). V was pared by 3 bases and J by 0 bases, with 8 bases between. The CDR3 totals 13 residues.

The chain joins TRBV18 to TRBJ2-3, with TRBD2 as a possible D gene (6 bases). V was clipped by 3 bases and J by 2 bases, with 15 bases between them. The CDR3 is made up of 16 amino acids. Germline CDR1 and CDR2: KGHSH and LQKENI. The CDR3 region has the DNA TGTGCCAGCTCACCTCCCTTCCCGGGGGACACAGATACGCAGTATTTT. This gives the protein CASSPPFPGDTDTQYF.

The chain is built from TRBV11-3 and TRBJ2-7, with TRBD1 matching 7 bases. Germline V gene sequence: CDR1 SGHNT, CDR2 YENEEA. The CDR3 spans 17 residues. V dropped 5 bases and J dropped 1; count of bases not matched to a gene: 14. In DNA, the CDR3 is TGTGCCAGCAGCACACTACCAGGGACAGATATGTCCTACGAGCAGTACTTC. Translating it yields CASSTLPGTDMSYEQYF. The full variable domain, rest sourced from reference TRBV11-3 and TRBJ2-7, is EAGVVQSPRYKIIEKKQPVAFWCNPISGHNTLYWYLQNLGQGPELLIRYENEEAVDDSQLPKDRFSAERLKGVDSTLKIQPAELGDSAVYLCASSTLPGTDMSYEQYFGPGTRLTVT.

This clone was seen a single time. J is TRBJ1-1 and V is TRBV7-8, with a possible D match to TRBD1 (6 bases). The V gene's germline CDR1 is SGHVS and CDR2 FQNEAQ. Trimming stripped 5 bases from V and 3 bases from J, with 22 bases between. There are 17 residues in the CDR3. CDR3 DNA sequence: TGTGCCAGCAGCCGGTCCGGGACACACATGAGTCACACTGAAGCTTTCTTT. It is translated as CASSRSGTHMSHTEAFF.

The chain employs TRBV21-1 and TRBJ2-7; the DNA was not used to check the table's D call, TRBD2. TRBV21-1 is an annotated pseudogene. The CDR3 is made up of 15 amino acids. CDR3 amino acids: CASSKGREGFGEQYF. The CDR3 DNA reads TGTGCCAGCAGCAAAGGACGGGAGGGATTTGGCGAGCAGTACTTC.

The chain has TRBV19 and TRBJ1-1; D possibly corresponds to TRBD1 (5 bases). The germline V gene has CDR1 LNHDA and CDR2 SQIVND (reference sequence). Trimming shortened V by 4 bases and J by 4 bases, and 19 bases separated the two germline ends. CDR3 length: 16 residues. This chain's CDR3 is CASSTQGLTGGTEAFF. The CDR3 bases are TGTGCCAGTAGTACCCAGGGACTCACGGGAGGCACTGAAGCTTTCTTT. The whole variable domain, remainder taken from reference TRBV19 and TRBJ1-1, is DGGITQSPKYLFRKEGQNVTLSCEQNLNHDAMYWYRQDPGQGLRLIYYSQIVNDFQKGDIAEGYSVSREKKESFPLTVTSAQKNPTAFYLCASSTQGLTGGTEAFFGQGTRLTVV.

The genes are TRBV27 and TRBJ1-3, with 8 positions matching TRBD1. Germline V gene lookup returns CDR1 MNHEY and CDR2 SMNVEV (reference sequence). The CDR3 consists of 16 residues. J gave up 0 bases and V 5 bases, and 6 bases lay outside the gene matches. DNA of the CDR3: TGTGCCAGCAGTACCGGGACAGGCCGCTCTGGAAACACCATATATTTT. Translated: CASSTGTGRSGNTIYF.

CDR3 in amino acids: CASRGPPSLRYTF. The DNA of the CDR3 is TGTGCCAGCAGGGGCCCCCCTTCGTTGAGATACACCTTC. The rearrangement joins TRBV6-1 to TRBJ1-2; no clear D gene. Trimming removed 6 bases from V and 11 bases from J, with 19 bases in between. CDR3 length: 13 residues. The germline V gene has CDR1 MNHNS and CDR2 SASEGT.

The J gene is TRBJ1-1, the V gene TRBV29-1, with 9 bases identical to TRBD1. The CDR3 is made up of 16 amino acids. Germline loops: CDR1 SQVTM, CDR2 ANQGSEA. Germline trimming cut 0 bases from V and 4 bases from J; bases unmatched to any gene: 9. In DNA form, the CDR3 reads TGCAGCGTTGAAGACCCTGGGACAGGGAGAAGCACTGAAGCTTTCTTT. Residues: CSVEDPGTGRSTEAFF.

The chain joins TRBV29-1 to TRBJ1-2; D possibly corresponds to TRBD1 (5 bases). With 5 bases removed from V and 0 bases from J, the gap between germline ends came to 19 bases. The germline V gene has CDR1 SQVTM and CDR2 ANQGSEA. The CDR3 totals 16 residues. CDR3 sequence (DNA): TGCAGCGTTTATCCTGATGTGGGGGGACCTAACTATGGCTACACCTTC. It translates to CSVYPDVGGPNYGYTF.

This chain uses TRBV19 with TRBJ2-7; 11 bases fit TRBD2. V lost 7 bases to trimming and J lost 3 bases; unmatched junction nucleotides: 8. The CDR3 length is 15 residues. Germline V gene lookup returns CDR1 LNHDA and CDR2 SQIVND (reference sequence). The CDR3 DNA sequence: TGTGCCAGTAATGGGGTGACTAGCGGGATCTACGAGCAGTACTTC. Translated, it gives CASNGVTSGIYEQYF.

The chain carries TRBV19 and TRBJ1-5; 7 bases fit TRBD1. This CDR3 contains 14 residues. Trimming cost V 3 bases and J 5 bases; bases outside gene matches: 4. Germline V CDR1 and CDR2: LNHDA, SQIVND (reference sequence). CDR3 sequence reads: CASSMGQPDQPQHF. CDR3 sequence (DNA): TGTGCCAGTAGTATGGGACAGCCAGATCAGCCCCAGCATTTT.

The chain combines TRBV19 with TRBJ2-2; no firm D call. Germline V CDR1 and CDR2: LNHDA, SQIVND (reference sequence). There are 12 residues in the CDR3. V was clipped by 4 bases and J by 2 bases, with 2 bases between them. As DNA, the CDR3 is TGTGCCAGTAGTACAAACACCGGGGAGCTGTTTTTT. Its protein is CASSTNTGELFF. The entire variable domain, with the rest obtained from reference TRBV19 and TRBJ2-2, is as follows: DGGITQSPKYLFRKEGQNVTLSCEQNLNHDAMYWYRQDPGQGLRLIYYSQIVNDFQKGDIAEGYSVSREKKESFPLTVTSAQKNPTAFYLCASSTNTGELFFGEGSRLTVL.

The V gene is TRBV4-1, the J gene TRBJ1-1, with 7 bases matching TRBD1. The CDR3 is 16 residues long. Trimming removed 4 bases from V and 4 bases from J; junction bases left unmatched: 12. CDR1 and CDR2 (germline): MGHRA, YSYEKL. For the CDR3, the DNA is TGCGCCAGCAGCCGGATGGAAATGACAGGGAGCACTGAAGCTTTCTTT. Its protein is CASSRMEMTGSTEAFF.

The J gene is TRBJ2-2, the V gene TRBV7-2, with TRBD2 identical over 7 bases. V shed 1 base, J shed 2 bases, and the junction held 4 bases outside the gene matches. The CDR3 length is 16 residues. CDR1 is SGHTA, CDR2 FQGNSA, per germline. CDR3: CASSLVASGNTGELFF. CDR3 in DNA: TGTGCCAGCAGCTTAGTGGCTAGCGGAAACACCGGGGAGCTGTTTTTT.

The V and J genes are TRBV7-9 and TRBJ1-1, with TRBD1 matching 9 bases. CDR1 and CDR2 (germline): SEHNR, FQNEAQ (reference sequence). The CDR3 contains 15 residues. The V and J ends lost 1 base and 4 bases, in that order; junction bases with no gene match: 4. Here the CDR3 reads CASSLGWDRVTEAFF. In DNA, the CDR3 is TGTGCCAGCAGCTTAGGGTGGGACAGGGTCACTGAAGCTTTCTTT. The entire variable domain, with the rest obtained from reference TRBV7-9 and TRBJ1-1, is as follows: DTGVSQNPRHKITKRGQNVTFRCDPISEHNRLYWYRQTLGQGPEFLTYFQNEAQLEKSRLLSDRFSAERPKGSFSTLEIQRTEQGDSAMYLCASSLGWDRVTEAFFGQGTRLTVV.